One and the same sample provided the 9 T cell receptor beta chains below, sequenced in a study of cytomegalovirus exposure and HLA in healthy donors. Clones were read by immunoSEQ multiplex PCR, and TCRdb kept only the in-frame ones, dropping some. This sample has 150,000 to 180,000 clones, with 86% found just once. Sequencing input: PBMCs. The receptors derive from a man between 18 and 35 years old in good health and CMV-seropositive.

This clone was seen only once. The chain recombines TRBV19 with TRBJ2-6, with D tentatively TRBD1 (6 bases). This CDR3 comprises 14 residues. Germline-derived CDR1 and CDR2 are LNHDA and SQIVND (reference sequence). Trimming removed 10 bases at V and 0 bases at J, with 10 bases between. The CDR3 loop reads CAKQGDSGANVLTF. For the CDR3, the DNA is TGTGCCAAACAGGGTGACTCTGGGGCCAACGTCCTGACTTTC. The variable domain in full, with the rest retrieved from reference TRBV19 and TRBJ2-6, is DGGITQSPKYLFRKEGQNVTLSCEQNLNHDAMYWYRQDPGQGLRLIYYSQIVNDFQKGDIAEGYSVSREKKESFPLTVTSAQKNPTAFYLCAKQGDSGANVLTFGAGSRLTVL.

The rearrangement uses TRBV15 and TRBJ2-1, with D tentatively TRBD1 (5 bases). The V gene lost 0 bases and the J gene lost 1 base, with 10 bases spanning the gap. The CDR3 runs 16 residues. Per the germline V gene, CDR1 is LNHNV and CDR2 is YYDKDF (reference sequence). In nucleotides, the CDR3 is TGTGCCACCAGCAGAGACAGACAGCAGTCCTACAATGAGCAGTTCTTC. Its translation is CATSRDRQQSYNEQFF.

The chain links TRBV5-4 to TRBJ1-2; 7 nucleotides line up with TRBD1. Germline V gene lookup returns CDR1 SGHNT and CDR2 YYREEE (reference sequence). This CDR3 is 14 amino acids long. V trimming: 4 bases; J trimming: 8 bases; junction bases outside the gene matches: 11. The CDR3 loop is CASSVAGQGGGYTF. CDR3 DNA: TGTGCCAGCAGCGTTGCGGGGCAGGGGGGCGGCTACACCTTC.

This clone was found once. This sequence joins TRBV7-2 and TRBJ1-1; unclear D gene. Germline V gene sequence: CDR1 SGHTA, CDR2 FQGNSA. The V gene lost 0 bases and the J gene lost 5 bases, with 13 bases spanning the gap. There are 15 residues in the CDR3. The CDR3 here is CASSLARTAGTEAFF. The CDR3 DNA reads TGTGCCAGCAGCTTAGCTCGGACCGCGGGGACTGAAGCTTTCTTT.

This chain links TRBV27 with TRBJ2-5; maybe TRBD1 (6 bases). With 2 bases removed from V and 5 bases from J, the gap between germline ends came to 15 bases. This CDR3 region has 15 residues. From germline, CDR1 is MNHEY and CDR2 SMNVEV (reference sequence). This CDR3 reads CASSLRGAGVETQYF. In nucleotides, the CDR3 is TGTGCCAGCAGTTTACGGGGAGCAGGGGTGGAGACCCAGTACTTC.

This clone has just one count. The chain combines TRBV5-1 with TRBJ1-1; 7 positions agree with TRBD1. The CDR3 is 16 amino acids. Trimming at V came to 4 bases and at J to 0 bases, leaving 9 bases not matched to a gene. CDR1 and CDR2 from the germline V gene are SGHRS and YFSETQ. CDR3 sequence (DNA): TGCGCCAGCAGCCACCGACAGGGTAACATGAACACTGAAGCTTTCTTT. Its translation is CASSHRQGNMNTEAFF.

This sequence joins TRBV9 and TRBJ2-7; 8 nucleotides line up with TRBD2. V was pared by 3 bases and J by 0 bases, with 5 bases of the junction left unmatched. The germline V gene has CDR1 SGDLS and CDR2 YYNGEE. The CDR3 runs to 15 residues. CDR3 loop: CASSGTSSSSYEQYF. CDR3 in DNA: TGTGCCAGCAGCGGGACTAGCTCGAGCTCCTACGAGCAGTACTTC.

This chain connects TRBV6-6 to TRBJ1-1; possibly TRBD1 for D (6 bases). V gave up 4 bases and J gave up 1 base, with 7 bases separating them. Germline assignment: CDR1 MNHNY and CDR2 SVGAGI (reference sequence). CDR3 size: 13 residues. The CDR3 protein is CASSSRGNTEAFF. For the CDR3, the DNA is TGTGCCAGCAGTTCCAGGGGGAACACTGAAGCTTTCTTT.

J is TRBJ1-1 and V is TRBV19; D is perhaps TRBD1 (5 bases). Trimming cost V 3 bases and J 3 bases, with 14 bases left between them. The CDR3 runs to 15 residues. CDR1 and CDR2 (germline): LNHDA, SQIVND (reference sequence). CDR3 coding DNA: TGTGCCAGTAGTATTTCCGGACATCGGGACACTGAAGCTTTCTTT. As protein: CASSISGHRDTEAFF.